The 5 T cell receptor beta chains below were found in one sample sequenced in a study of Graves' ophthalmopathy and Graves' hyperthyroidism. RNA transcripts were the source from which TCR beta CDR3 regions were amplified. The library came from an HTBI-primed first-round RT-PCR and a second-round multiplex PCR. Each CDR3 protein gets one entry after TCRdb re-called the multiplex PCR reads with MiXCR. Among roughly 1.1 million distinct CDR3 sequences, about two fifths were seen once, and the ten largest hold more than 9.5%. Sequencing input: peripheral blood or thyroid tissue (not recorded which). All receptors derive from an adult man with Graves' hyperthyroidism.

This clonotype was seen repeatedly, ten times or more. The chain recombines TRBV7-2 with TRBJ1-5; D remains unclear. The CDR3 covers 12 residues. The germline V gene encodes CDR1 SGHTA and CDR2 FQGNSA. The V and J ends lost 5 bases and 6 bases respectively, with 8 bases between them. In nucleotides, the CDR3 is TGTGCCAGCAGCACGCCAAGTCAGCCCCAGCATTTT. It is translated as CASSTPSQPQHF. The full variable domain, rest sourced from reference TRBV7-2 and TRBJ1-5, is GAGVSQSPSNKVTEKGKDVELRCDPISGHTALYWYRQSLGQGLEFLIYFQGNSAPDKSGLPSDRFSAERTGGSVSTLTIQRTQQEDSAVYLCASSTPSQPQHFGDGTRLSIL.

This clonotype was recorded at least ten times. The chain uses TRBV5-1 and TRBJ2-6, with 7 nucleotides matching TRBD1. This CDR3 has 16 amino acids. Trimming cost V 1 base and J 3 bases; bases outside gene matches: 4. The germline CDR1 and CDR2 sequences are SGHRS and YFSETQ. Here the CDR3 reads CASSLTTGVGANVLTF. The CDR3 DNA reads TGCGCCAGCAGCTTGACCACAGGGGTTGGGGCCAACGTCCTGACTTTC.

This clonotype was seen only a few times. This chain connects TRBV24-1 to TRBJ2-7; D might be TRBD2 (6 bases). CDR3 length: 12 amino acids. Germline V CDR1 and CDR2: KGHDR, SFDVKD. Trimming pared 9 bases from V and 3 bases from J, leaving 11 bases between. The CDR3 DNA sequence: TGTGCCACCGCGGGACCGAACTACGAGCAGTACTTC. The encoded protein is CATAGPNYEQYF.

This clonotype was seen repeatedly, ten times or more. The rearrangement links TRBV2 to TRBJ1-5, with D perhaps matching TRBD1 (6 bases). CDR3 length equals 15 residues. Germline assignment: CDR1 SNHLY and CDR2 FYNNEI. V shed 6 bases and J shed 0 bases, with 12 bases lying between them. CDR3: CASSRDKNSNQPQHF. The CDR3 DNA reads as TGTGCCAGCAGCCGGGACAAAAATAGCAATCAGCCCCAGCATTTT.

In its sample, this clonotype was seen many times. V usage is TRBV25-1 and J usage is TRBJ1-1, with D perhaps TRBD1 (5 bases). Trimming cost V 6 bases and J 4 bases, with 12 bases left between them. Germline V CDR1 and CDR2: MGHDK, SYGVNS. The CDR3 extends over 13 amino acids. CDR3 DNA: TGTGCCAGCAGCGCACCCGGGGGCACTGAAGCTTTCTTT. This codes for CASSAPGGTEAFF.